One sample yielded the 26 T cell receptor beta chains listed below, sequenced in a study of OX40 agonist ivuxolimab in advanced cancers. To prepare the library, the immunoSEQ multiplex PCR assay was applied. Drawn from immuneACCESS, this table holds only the in-frame rearrangements with V and J called that TCRdb kept. Clones are partly lost; checked studies trace under half to an unresolved V gene and leave the rest unexplained. The sample table lists approximately 35,000 clones, roughly 87% of them with a count of one. The ten largest make up approximately 40% of the sample. The specimen was CD4+ or CD8+ T cells sorted from blood, collected in a trial of the OX40 agonist ivuxolimab. All receptors derive from an adult with an advanced solid tumor such as melanoma, head and neck, liver or kidney cancer.

The V call is TRBV28, the J call TRBJ1-1; weak D call: TRBD1 (5 bases). V was pared by 4 bases and J by 0 bases, with 9 bases between. Per germline, CDR1 MDHEN and CDR2 SYDVKM. The CDR3 length is 14 residues. CDR3 sequence: CASSSPGLNTEAFF. The CDR3 nucleotides are TGTGCCAGCAGTTCACCGGGGCTGAACACTGAAGCTTTCTTT.

The chain's CDR3 is CASSSYRGSSYEQYF. CDR3 nucleotide sequence: TGTGCCAGCAGCTCATACAGGGGAAGCTCCTACGAGCAGTACTTC. This chain uses TRBV7-8 with TRBJ2-7; TRBD1 matches at 7 bases. Germline CDR1 reads SGHVS; CDR2 reads FQNEAQ. The CDR3 has 15 amino acids. The V segment lost 4 bases and the J segment 0 bases; nucleotides outside the gene matches: 6.

The chain combines TRBV10-2 with TRBJ2-1, with TRBD1 as a possible D gene (6 bases). This CDR3 has 15 residues. Germline CDR1 WSHSY, CDR2 SAAADI. V lost 6 bases, J lost 5 bases, and 17 bases lay in between. The CDR3 is CASRPGRGYDNEQFF. In nucleotides, the CDR3 is TGCGCCAGCAGACCGGGCAGGGGATACGACAATGAGCAGTTCTTC.

The J gene is TRBJ1-2, the V gene TRBV19; no firm D call. The germline gives CDR1 LNHDA, CDR2 SQIVND (reference sequence). This CDR3 is built from 13 residues. Trimming removed 3 bases at V and 5 bases at J, with 10 bases between. CDR3 coding DNA: TGTGCCAGTAGTATTCGCAGTATGTATGGCTACACCTTC. Translation gives CASSIRSMYGYTF.

The chain joins TRBV5-3 to TRBJ1-2; the match to TRBD1 covers 9 bases. TRBV5-3 is an open reading frame whose function is uncertain. CDR3 length equals 15 residues. J gave up 2 bases and V 4 bases, and 6 bases lay outside the gene matches. The CDR3 coding sequence is TGTGCCAGAAGCAGCTGTGACAGGGGGAACTATGGCTACACCTTC. Its translation is CARSSCDRGNYGYTF.

The chain links TRBV11-2 to TRBJ2-7; TRBD1 agrees at 7 bases. The CDR3 covers 12 residues. Germline loops: CDR1 SGHAT, CDR2 FQNNGV. Trimming took 5 bases from V and 4 from J; bases not matched to a gene: 2. The CDR3 sequence is CASSPQGYEQYF. For the CDR3, the DNA is TGTGCCAGCAGCCCACAGGGGTACGAGCAGTACTTC.

The J gene is TRBJ2-1, the V gene TRBV19, with 8 bases that match TRBD2. Germline values: CDR1 LNHDA, CDR2 SQIVND (reference sequence). V shed 7 bases and J 7 bases; nucleotides not matched to a gene: 6. This CDR3 is built from 13 residues. The CDR3 DNA is TGTGCCAGTACGGCGGGGGGTGTGAATGAGCAGTTCTTC. Translated: CASTAGGVNEQFF.

J is TRBJ2-7 and V is TRBV7-2; 12 bases are shared with TRBD2. Germline trimming cut 5 bases from V and 7 bases from J; bases unmatched to any gene: 21. The CDR3 consists of 19 residues. From germline, CDR1 is SGHTA and CDR2 FQGNSA. The CDR3 DNA is TGTGCCAGCAGCCGACGGGTACCTGATCTAGCGGGAGGGCCTGGGGAGCAGTACTTC. Its translation is CASSRRVPDLAGGPGEQYF.

This rearrangement joins TRBV7-3 to TRBJ2-2; D unclear. CDR3 size: 14 residues. Germline V gene data show CDR1 as SGHTA and CDR2 as FQGTGA. Trimming left V 5 bases short and J 4 bases short, with 11 bases between. The CDR3 sequence: CASSLLLSTGELFF. The DNA for the CDR3 is TGTGCCAGCAGCCTCCTCCTCAGCACCGGGGAGCTGTTTTTT.

This clone appeared once. The CDR3 DNA follows: TGTGCCAGCAACAGGGGTGCCGGCTACGAGCAGTACTTC. Residues: CASNRGAGYEQYF. This rearrangement joins TRBV5-4 to TRBJ2-7; 7 bases are a match to TRBD1. The length of the CDR3 is 13 residues. Per germline, CDR1 SGHNT and CDR2 YYREEE (reference sequence). V trimming: 6 bases; J trimming: 3 bases; junction bases outside the gene matches: 6.

The gene calls are TRBV15 and TRBJ2-1; TRBD1 is a possible D gene (5 bases). The CDR3 sequence is 11 residues long. Germline V gene lookup returns CDR1 LNHNV and CDR2 YYDKDF (reference sequence). V lost 8 bases and J lost 5, with 7 bases in between. CDR3 DNA: TGTGCCACCGAAGGGGACAATGAGCAGTTCTTC. This encodes CATEGDNEQFF.

This chain uses TRBV5-1 with TRBJ2-7; TRBD1 is a possible D gene (5 bases). The CDR3 totals 12 residues. CDR1 is SGHRS, CDR2 YFSETQ, per germline. V shed 3 bases and J shed 3 bases, with 7 bases lying between them. The CDR3: CASSSDSYEQYF. Here the CDR3 DNA reads TGCGCCAGCAGCTCAGACAGCTACGAGCAGTACTTC. Full variable domain (missing parts from reference TRBV5-1 and TRBJ2-7): KAGVTQTPRYLIKTRGQQVTLSCSPISGHRSVSWYQQTPGQGLQFLFEYFSETQRNKGNFPGRFSGRQFSNSRSEMNVSTLELGDSALYLCASSSDSYEQYFGPGTRLTVT.

The chain joins TRBV19 to TRBJ2-1; D could derive from TRBD1 or TRBD2 (5 bases each). This CDR3 has 11 amino acids. CDR1 is LNHDA, CDR2 SQIVND, per germline (reference sequence). Trimming shortened V by 6 bases and J by 10 bases, and 10 bases separated the two germline ends. CDR3 region: CASSPGTEQFF. The CDR3 bases are TGTGCCAGTAGCCCCGGGACCGAGCAGTTCTTC. Complete variable domain (other parts from reference TRBV19 and TRBJ2-1): DGGITQSPKYLFRKEGQNVTLSCEQNLNHDAMYWYRQDPGQGLRLIYYSQIVNDFQKGDIAEGYSVSREKKESFPLTVTSAQKNPTAFYLCASSPGTEQFFGPGTRLTVL.

Notes on this clone: Its ends do not fully match the called genes, so a read error is possible. The chain has TRBV19 and TRBJ2-1; 9 bases match TRBD2. The length of the CDR3 is 13 residues. Germline V lookup: CDR1 LNHDA, CDR2 SQIVND (reference sequence). The CDR3 nucleotides read TGTGCCACTAGTGGTAGCGGGAGCGGTGAGCAGTTCTTC. Translation gives CATSGSGSGEQFF.

The chain couples TRBV7-3 to TRBJ2-7; TRBD1 matches at 8 bases. The CDR3 extends over 13 amino acids. V was clipped by 5 bases and J by 3 bases; unmatched bases: 3. Germline V lookup: CDR1 SGHTA, CDR2 FQGTGA. CDR3 protein: CASSDGQGYEQYF. The CDR3 DNA is TGTGCCAGCAGCGACGGACAGGGCTACGAGCAGTACTTC. Together with reference TRBV7-3 and TRBJ2-7, the CDR3 gives the full variable domain: GAGVSQTPSNKVTEKGKYVELRCDPISGHTALYWYRQSLGQGPEFLIYFQGTGAADDSGLPNDRFFAVRPEGSVSTLKIQRTERGDSAVYLCASSDGQGYEQYFGPGTRLTVT.

This clone was detected once. The chain recombines TRBV7-9 with TRBJ2-1; no clear D gene. The CDR3 loop spans 15 amino acids. The V gene's germline CDR1 is SEHNR and CDR2 FQNEAQ (reference sequence). V dropped 4 bases and J dropped 6 bases, with 16 bases sitting between them. CDR3 sequence (DNA): TGTGCCAGCAGCTCAGTACTCCAAGAGGTCAATGAGCAGTTCTTC. It yields the protein CASSSVLQEVNEQFF.

The table lists this clone with a few counts. The V and J genes are TRBV10-3 and TRBJ1-2, with 11 bases identical to TRBD1. CDR1 is ENHRY, CDR2 SYGVKD, per germline. Trimming cost V 3 bases and J 4 bases; bases outside gene matches: 4. The CDR3 runs to 15 residues. The CDR3 DNA is TGTGCCATCAGTGATGCCGGGACAGGGGGCTATGGCTACACCTTC. As protein: CAISDAGTGGYGYTF.

The genes are TRBV4-1 and TRBJ2-7; D ambiguous. The ends were cut back, 0 bases at V and 2 bases at J, with 8 bases in the middle. Germline V CDR1 and CDR2: MGHRA, YSYEKL. The CDR3 contains 14 residues. CDR3 sequence: CASSQDSVTYEQYF. The CDR3 coding sequence is TGCGCCAGCAGCCAAGACTCCGTAACCTACGAGCAGTACTTC.

V usage is TRBV27 and J usage is TRBJ2-1, with a possible D match to TRBD2 (6 bases). The germline V gene encodes CDR1 MNHEY and CDR2 SMNVEV (reference sequence). CDR3 length equals 15 residues. V was shortened by 5 bases and J by 1 base, with 12 bases between the two germline ends. CDR3 amino acids: CASSPGVGSYNEQFF. In DNA, the CDR3 is TGTGCCAGCAGTCCGGGGGTGGGTTCCTACAATGAGCAGTTCTTC.

This clone is medium-sized in the sample. This rearrangement joins TRBV7-6 to TRBJ2-7; D is ambiguous. Looked up from germline, CDR1 is SGHVS and CDR2 is FNYEAQ. Between the trimmed V and J ends, which lost 6 bases and 2 bases, there was a span of 17 bases. The CDR3 totals 15 residues. CDR3 protein: CASSPTASIPYEQYF. Written as DNA, the CDR3 is TGTGCCAGCAGTCCTACAGCAAGCATTCCCTACGAGCAGTACTTC.

The chain is built from TRBV11-2 and TRBJ2-5, with 11 bases that match TRBD2. The CDR3 totals 15 residues. V trimming: 5 bases; J trimming: 5 bases; junction bases outside the gene matches: 7. The germline gives CDR1 SGHAT, CDR2 FQNNGV. This CDR3 is CASSQGLAGVETQYF. CDR3 bases: TGTGCCAGCAGCCAAGGACTAGCGGGCGTCGAGACCCAGTACTTC.

This clone was picked up one time. The chain links TRBV15 to TRBJ2-3; TRBD1 might be the D (5 bases). The V end lost 0 bases, the J end lost 2 bases, and 9 bases lay between the germline ends. The CDR3 consists of 15 residues. CDR1 and CDR2 from the germline V gene are LNHNV and YYDKDF (reference sequence). The CDR3 DNA follows: TGTGCCACCAGCAGAGAGGAAGGGGTCACAGATACGCAGTATTTT. This translates into CATSREEGVTDTQYF. The full variable domain, completed using reference TRBV15 and TRBJ2-3, is DAMVIQNPRYQVTQFGKPVTLSCSQTLNHNVMYWYQQKSSQAPKLLFHYYDKDFNNEADTPDNFQSRRPNTSFCFLDIRSPGLGDTAMYLCATSREEGVTDTQYFGPGTRLTVL.

The gene calls are TRBV9 and TRBJ2-2; TRBD2 agrees at 8 bases. Germline V lookup: CDR1 SGDLS, CDR2 YYNGEE. Trimming at V came to 2 bases and at J to 5 bases, leaving 11 bases not matched to a gene. This CDR3 spans 17 amino acids. CDR3 sequence (DNA): TGTGCCAGCAGCGTGCCTAGGGGAGCGGGAGATACCGGGGAGCTGTTTTTT. Translated, it gives CASSVPRGAGDTGELFF.

V usage is TRBV19 and J usage is TRBJ2-1, with unresolved D. CDR1 is LNHDA and CDR2 is SQIVND in the germline V gene (reference sequence). The CDR3 loop spans 14 amino acids. V was cut by 3 bases and J by 0 bases, with 6 bases left in between. The CDR3 nucleotides read TGTGCCAGTAGTATCGCCTTCTCCTACAATGAGCAGTTCTTC. This encodes CASSIAFSYNEQFF. The full variable domain, completed using reference TRBV19 and TRBJ2-1, is DGGITQSPKYLFRKEGQNVTLSCEQNLNHDAMYWYRQDPGQGLRLIYYSQIVNDFQKGDIAEGYSVSREKKESFPLTVTSAQKNPTAFYLCASSIAFSYNEQFFGPGTRLTVL.

This clone occurred once. This chain joins TRBV4-2 and TRBJ2-7; no reliable D call. Germline-derived CDR1 and CDR2 are LGHNA and YNFKEQ. The CDR3 is 17 residues long. The V and J ends lost 0 bases and 4 bases respectively, with 19 bases between them. The CDR3 coding sequence is TGTGCCAGCAGCCAAGATATGTCCCAGGTCGGAAAGTACGAGCAGTACTTC. Amino acid sequence: CASSQDMSQVGKYEQYF.

The rearrangement uses TRBV5-1 and TRBJ1-4, with D possibly TRBD1 on 6 matching bases. V lost 0 bases and J 8 bases, leaving 14 bases between the germline ends. This CDR3 contains 15 residues. CDR1 is SGHRS and CDR2 is YFSETQ in the germline V gene. In DNA form, the CDR3 reads TGCGCCAGCAGCTTGGCCGGGGGGCTCGGAGAAAAACTGTTTTTT. Amino acid sequence: CASSLAGGLGEKLFF.